Shown below are 24 T cell receptor beta chains from a single sample sequenced in a study of blood T cell repertoires in COVID-19. Libraries were prepared by immunoSEQ multiplex PCR; TCRdb keeps only in-frame clonotypes and omits some of them. The sample holds 150,000 or so clones, more than 75% seen once. The sequenced material came from peripheral blood. All receptors come from a man older than 75 with acute or convalescent COVID-19.

V usage is TRBV27 and J usage is TRBJ2-1, with TRBD1 identical over 7 bases. Germline V lookup: CDR1 MNHEY, CDR2 SMNVEV (reference sequence). The CDR3 runs to 15 residues. Trimming took 5 bases from V and 4 from J; bases not matched to a gene: 8. This CDR3 reads CASSGRDRPYNEQFF. CDR3 DNA sequence: TGTGCCAGCAGTGGCCGGGACAGACCTTACAATGAGCAGTTCTTC.

The chain carries TRBV30 and TRBJ1-2; TRBD1 is a possible D gene (6 bases). There are 11 residues in the CDR3. CDR1 is GTSNPN, CDR2 SVGIG, per germline (reference sequence). Trimming removed 2 bases at V and 8 bases at J, with 9 bases between. The DNA for the CDR3 is TGTGCCTGGAGTATAGGGGGAGGCTACACCTTC. Translated, it gives CAWSIGGGYTF. The full variable domain, rest sourced from reference TRBV30 and TRBJ1-2, is SQTIHQWPATLVQPVGSPLSLECTVEGTSNPNLYWYRQAAGRGLQLLFYSVGIGQISSEVPQNLSASRPQDRQFILSSKKLLLSDSGFYLCAWSIGGGYTFGSGTRLTVV.

The chain links TRBV6-6 to TRBJ2-3; the match to TRBD2 covers 16 bases. This CDR3 contains 17 residues. CDR1 is MNHNY, CDR2 SVGAGI, per germline (reference sequence). With V trimmed by 5 bases and J by 2 bases, 4 bases remained unmatched. CDR3 DNA: TGTGCCAGCAGTCTGGGGACTAGCGGGAGGGTCACAGATACGCAGTATTTT. Encoded protein: CASSLGTSGRVTDTQYF.

The chain couples TRBV15 to TRBJ2-3; 10 bases are shared with TRBD2. The CDR3 spans 17 residues. V shed 0 bases, J shed 0 bases, and the junction held 3 bases outside the gene matches. Germline V gives CDR1 LNHNV, CDR2 YYDKDF (reference sequence). The CDR3 DNA follows: TGTGCCACCAGCAGAGATCTGACTAGCGGGAGCACAGATACGCAGTATTTT. Translated, it gives CATSRDLTSGSTDTQYF.

The chain links TRBV7-2 to TRBJ2-7; 10 positions agree with TRBD2. The germline CDR1 and CDR2 sequences are SGHTA and FQGNSA. Unmatched junction bases numbered 8, after V lost 3 bases and J lost 12 bases. The CDR3 is 13 residues long. For the CDR3, the DNA is TGTGCCAGCAGCTTTTCCCTAGCGGGAGATCTGTACTTC. Its protein product is CASSFSLAGDLYF.

The chain recombines TRBV21-1 with TRBJ1-1. TRBV21-1 is deemed a pseudogene. The length of the CDR3 is 15 residues. The CDR3 sequence is CASAPPGGKNTEAFF. Here the CDR3 DNA reads TGTGCCAGCGCCCCCCCGGGGGGGAAGAACACTGAAGCTTTCTTT.

In this sample, this clone turned up once. The gene calls are TRBV12-3 or TRBV12-4 and TRBJ1-2, with 7 bases lining up with TRBD1. This CDR3 is built from 13 residues. The V segment lost 4 bases and the J segment 4 bases; nucleotides outside the gene matches: 3. This CDR3 reads CASSSGGGYGYTF. The CDR3 region has the DNA TGTGCCAGCAGTTCAGGGGGAGGCTATGGCTACACCTTC.

The chain is built from TRBV6-5 and TRBJ1-2; maybe TRBD1 (5 bases). Germline CDR1 is MNHEY and CDR2 is SVGAGI. The CDR3 has 13 residues. Trimming removed 4 bases at V and 8 bases at J, with 14 bases between. Here the CDR3 reads CASSWTRWGGYTF. CDR3 nucleotides: TGTGCCAGCAGTTGGACACGATGGGGAGGCTACACCTTC.

The table lists this clone with a few counts. This chain joins TRBV6-6 and TRBJ2-7, with TRBD2 matching over 8 bases. Germline V lookup: CDR1 MNHNY, CDR2 SVGAGI (reference sequence). This CDR3 is 16 amino acids long. Trimming removed 0 bases from V and 4 bases from J; junction bases left unmatched: 8. The CDR3 nucleotides read TGTGCCAGCAGTTACTCGAGCACTAGCGGAAATTACGAGCAGTACTTC. Its protein product is CASSYSSTSGNYEQYF.

V gene TRBV19 combines with J gene TRBJ1-1; D uncertain. Germline-derived CDR1 and CDR2 are LNHDA and SQIVND (reference sequence). Trimming took off 3 bases at V and 2 bases at J, with 7 bases between the two ends. The CDR3 has 13 residues. This chain's CDR3 is CASSMSRNTEAFF. Written as DNA, the CDR3 is TGTGCCAGTAGTATGAGCCGAAACACTGAAGCTTTCTTT.

This chain connects TRBV19 to TRBJ2-7, with D possibly TRBD1 on 5 matching bases. The CDR3 is 15 residues long. Germline V lookup: CDR1 LNHDA, CDR2 SQIVND (reference sequence). Trimming removed 5 bases at V and 0 bases at J, with 14 bases between. CDR3: CASSGATAISYEQYF. DNA of the CDR3: TGTGCCAGTAGTGGGGCAACGGCTATCTCCTACGAGCAGTACTTC.

V usage is TRBV6-1 and J usage is TRBJ1-3, with a weak D call TRBD1 (5 bases). The CDR3 is 15 residues long. Germline V lookup: CDR1 MNHNS, CDR2 SASEGT. V lost 2 bases and J lost 2, with 10 bases in between. CDR3: CASSEQGVTGNTIYF. DNA for the CDR3: TGTGCCAGCAGTGAACAAGGGGTTACTGGAAACACCATATATTTT.

The V and J genes are TRBV6-5 and TRBJ2-4; tentative D call: TRBD2 (6 bases). Trimming shortened V by 6 bases and J by 1 base, and 13 bases separated the two germline ends. The CDR3 extends over 15 amino acids. Germline V lookup: CDR1 MNHEY, CDR2 SVGAGI. CDR3 coding DNA: TGTGCCAGCAGGTCGGGGGTTCTGGCCAAAAACATTCAGTACTTC. Amino acid sequence: CASRSGVLAKNIQYF.

V gene TRBV20-1 combines with J gene TRBJ1-4; the D is unclear. The CDR3 contains 11 residues. Germline lookup yields CDR1 DFQATT and CDR2 SNEGSKA (reference sequence). Trimming removed 3 bases from V and 13 bases from J, with 12 bases in between. CDR3 residues: CSASDGKRLFF. The CDR3 DNA sequence: TGCAGTGCTAGCGACGGGAAGAGACTGTTTTTT.

This clone was detected a few times. The chain links TRBV15 to TRBJ1-4, with 9 positions matching TRBD1. Per germline, CDR1 LNHNV and CDR2 YYDKDF (reference sequence). This CDR3 is built from 15 residues. With V trimmed by 5 bases and J by 9 bases, 10 bases remained unmatched. CDR3: CATSVSGTGPQKLFF. The CDR3, as DNA: TGTGCCACCAGCGTCAGCGGGACAGGGCCCCAAAAACTGTTTTTT.

The rearrangement uses TRBV7-9 and TRBJ1-5; D might be TRBD1 (6 bases). The CDR3 covers 14 residues. Germline CDR1 reads SEHNR; CDR2 reads FQNEAQ (reference sequence). The V end was cut by 4 bases, the J end by 0 bases, with 7 bases between. The CDR3 DNA is TGTGCCAGCAGCTCGGACAGTAGCAATCAGCCCCAGCATTTT. It yields the protein CASSSDSSNQPQHF.

The J gene is TRBJ2-1, the V gene TRBV5-6; 8 nucleotides align to TRBD2. V gave up 2 bases and J gave up 9 bases; unmatched junction bases: 10. The CDR3 has 15 residues. The germline V gene encodes CDR1 SGHDT and CDR2 YYEEEE. CDR3 region: CASSLDYGAGGEQFF. DNA of the CDR3: TGTGCCAGCAGCTTAGATTATGGGGCGGGGGGTGAGCAGTTCTTC.

V and J are TRBV6-5 and TRBJ1-1, with 7 bases that match TRBD1. The length of the CDR3 is 13 residues. Looked up from germline, CDR1 is MNHEY and CDR2 is SVGAGI. J lost 4 bases, V lost 6 bases, and 5 bases had no gene match. For the CDR3, the DNA is TGTGCCAGCAGGAGACAGGGCGGCACTGAAGCTTTCTTT. Translating gives CASRRQGGTEAFF.

The CDR3 DNA sequence: TGTGCCAGCAGCTTTGCAGGGGCAGGGGATCAGCCCCAGCATTTT. It encodes CASSFAGAGDQPQHF. V usage is TRBV5-5 and J usage is TRBJ1-5, with D perhaps matching TRBD1 (6 bases). From germline, CDR1 is SGHKS and CDR2 YYEKEE (reference sequence). V lost 2 bases and J 5 bases, leaving 14 bases between the germline ends. CDR3 length equals 15 residues.

The chain has TRBV28 and TRBJ1-1; 8 nucleotides line up with TRBD1. The germline V gene encodes CDR1 MDHEN and CDR2 SYDVKM. The CDR3 is made up of 15 amino acids. V gave up 5 bases and J gave up 2 bases; unmatched junction bases: 7. The CDR3 reads CASSEGGQVNTEAFF. In nucleotides, the CDR3 is TGTGCCAGCAGTGAGGGGGGACAGGTCAACACTGAAGCTTTCTTT.

The chain links TRBV30 to TRBJ2-7, with 9 positions matching TRBD1. The length of the CDR3 is 13 residues. CDR1 is GTSNPN and CDR2 is SVGIG in the germline V gene (reference sequence). The V gene end was trimmed by 3 bases and the J gene end by 5 bases; junction bases not matched to a gene: 5. CDR3 nucleotide sequence: TGTGCCTGGAGACTACAGGGGGCCCACGAGCAGTACTTC. Its translation: CAWRLQGAHEQYF.

The chain employs TRBV6-4 and TRBJ2-5; 8 bases line up with TRBD1. CDR3 length equals 13 residues. The trim removed 4 bases at V and 4 bases at J, leaving 2 bases unmatched. Germline-derived CDR1 and CDR2 are MRHNA and SNTAGT. The CDR3 sequence is CASSGDRGETQYF. CDR3 bases: TGTGCCAGCAGTGGAGACAGGGGAGAGACCCAGTACTTC.

This chain uses TRBV5-1 with TRBJ2-1, with 9 bases identical to TRBD2. V lost 5 bases and J lost 2; bases outside the gene matches: 5. CDR3 size: 15 residues. The germline V gene encodes CDR1 SGHRS and CDR2 YFSETQ. The CDR3 nucleotides read TGCGCCAGCAGACTAGGGACTAGCACCTACAATGAGCAGTTCTTC. Its translation: CASRLGTSTYNEQFF.

This clone was detected a few times. V gene TRBV10-3 combines with J gene TRBJ2-7; 8 bases fit TRBD1. J gave up 4 bases and V 2 bases, and 7 bases lay outside the gene matches. In germline, CDR1 is ENHRY, CDR2 SYGVKD. There are 15 residues in the CDR3. CDR3 DNA: TGTGCCATCAGTGAGCCCGGGACAGGTAAATACGAGCAGTACTTC. Translated, it gives CAISEPGTGKYEQYF.